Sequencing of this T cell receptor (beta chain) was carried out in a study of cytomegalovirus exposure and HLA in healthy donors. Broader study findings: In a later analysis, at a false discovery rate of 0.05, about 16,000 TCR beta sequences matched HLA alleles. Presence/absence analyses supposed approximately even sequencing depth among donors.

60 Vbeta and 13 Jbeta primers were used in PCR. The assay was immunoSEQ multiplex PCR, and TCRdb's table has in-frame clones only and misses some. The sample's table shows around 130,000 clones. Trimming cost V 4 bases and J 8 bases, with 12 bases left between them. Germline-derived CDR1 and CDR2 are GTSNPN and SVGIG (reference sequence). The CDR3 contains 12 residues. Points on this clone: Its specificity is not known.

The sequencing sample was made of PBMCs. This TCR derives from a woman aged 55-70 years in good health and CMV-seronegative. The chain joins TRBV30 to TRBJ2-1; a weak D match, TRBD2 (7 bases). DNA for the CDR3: TGTGCCTGGACGAGGGGGGGGTATGAGCAGTTCTTC. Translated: CAWTRGGYEQFF.